The TCR beta chain described here comes from a study of T cell responses to AZD1222 COVID-19 vaccine. A word on this clone: Its antigen is not identified.

CDR1 SGHRS and CDR2 YFSETQ come from the germline V gene. The CDR3 is made up of 14 amino acids. With 4 bases removed from V and 2 bases from J, the gap between germline ends came to 11 bases. Findings of the study overall: At baseline, seropositivity was found in only a handful of AZD1222 recipients.

Here immunoSEQ multiplex PCR was the method, and the copy in TCRdb shows in-frame clones only, minus some. This sample has 150,000 to 180,000 clones; 86% occur once, and the top ten carry more than 5.5%. The sequencing here drew on peripheral blood, taken on day 0 of MenACWY control vaccination. The chain is built from TRBV5-1 and TRBJ2-3; TRBD2 is a possible D gene (5 bases). The sequence came from an adult in good health. CDR3 sequence reads: CASSHRGITDTQYF. DNA of the CDR3: TGCGCCAGCAGCCATCGGGGAATCACAGATACGCAGTATTTT.